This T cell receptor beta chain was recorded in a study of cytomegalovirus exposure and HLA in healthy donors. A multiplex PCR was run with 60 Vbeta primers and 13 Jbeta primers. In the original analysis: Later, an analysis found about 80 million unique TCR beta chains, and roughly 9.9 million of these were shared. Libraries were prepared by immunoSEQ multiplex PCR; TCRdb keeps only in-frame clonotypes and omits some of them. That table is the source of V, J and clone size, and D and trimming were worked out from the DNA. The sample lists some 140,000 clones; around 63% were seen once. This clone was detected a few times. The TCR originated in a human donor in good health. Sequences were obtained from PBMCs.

As DNA, the CDR3 is TGTGCCAGCAGCTTGGCAGGGATTGCCTACAATGAGCAGTTCTTC. It is translated as CASSLAGIAYNEQFF. The genes are TRBV5-8 and TRBJ2-1; a weak D match, TRBD1 (5 bases). Germline CDR1 reads SGHTS; CDR2 reads YDEGEE. The CDR3 length is 15 residues. V dropped 0 bases and J dropped 2 bases, with 9 bases sitting between them.